This passage covers 21 T cell receptor beta chains from one sample sequenced in a study of blood T cell repertoires in COVID-19. Generated by immunoSEQ multiplex PCR, the TCRdb table keeps only in-frame clones and is missing some. The sample has approximately 350,000 clones; roughly 87% are singletons. Sequencing was done on a sample of PBMCs or T cells enriched from blood (not recorded which). Receptors were obtained from a woman in her 30s who had recovered from COVID-19.

The chain carries TRBV5-1 and TRBJ2-2, with 10 positions matching TRBD2. This CDR3 region has 17 residues. V was pared by 5 bases and J by 2 bases, with 9 bases of the junction left unmatched. CDR1 and CDR2 from the germline V gene are SGHRS and YFSETQ. The CDR3, as DNA: TGCGCCAGCAGGTCCCCCGGGACTAGCGATAACACCGGGGAGCTGTTTTTT. As protein: CASRSPGTSDNTGELFF.

The chain combines TRBV5-1 with TRBJ2-3; TRBD2 is a possible D gene (5 bases). Per germline, CDR1 SGHRS and CDR2 YFSETQ. The V end was cut by 7 bases, the J end by 4 bases, with 13 bases between. The CDR3 consists of 13 residues. Here the CDR3 DNA reads TGCGCCAGCGCCACCGGGGTCTCAGATACGCAGTATTTT. Translating gives CASATGVSDTQYF.

The chain uses TRBV3-1 (or the pseudogene TRBV3-2) and TRBJ2-5; tentative D call: TRBD2 (6 bases). The CDR3 sequence is 14 residues long. Trimming shortened V by 8 bases and J by 8 bases, and 21 bases separated the two germline ends. Germline V gene lookup returns CDR1 LGHDT and CDR2 YNNKEL (reference sequence). DNA of the CDR3: TGTGCCAGCCAACCGTGGACGGAGGGCGGAACCCAGTACTTC. Protein product: CASQPWTEGGTQYF.

This rearrangement joins TRBV7-6 to TRBJ2-2, with D tentatively TRBD1 (5 bases). V lost 4 bases and J 6 bases, leaving 12 bases between the germline ends. The CDR3 loop spans 14 amino acids. Germline CDR1 is SGHVS and CDR2 is FNYEAQ. CDR3 coding DNA: TGTGCCAGCAGCTCAGGGTCGGTGGCCGGGGAGCTGTTTTTT. It is translated as CASSSGSVAGELFF.

The V gene is TRBV5-8, the J gene TRBJ2-1; 8 bases map to TRBD2. With V trimmed by 5 bases and J by 4 bases, 8 bases remained unmatched. Germline lookup yields CDR1 SGHTS and CDR2 YDEGEE. This CDR3 contains 15 residues. The CDR3 nucleotides read TGTGCCAGCAGTCCGCCGGGACTAGGATACAATGAGCAGTTCTTC. Its translation: CASSPPGLGYNEQFF.

The chain has TRBV24-1 and TRBJ1-4; no definite D call. The V gene's germline CDR1 is KGHDR and CDR2 SFDVKD. Trimming removed 2 bases at V and 6 bases at J, with 3 bases between. The CDR3 extends over 12 amino acids. The CDR3 sequence: CATSDSYEKLFF. The CDR3 DNA follows: TGTGCCACCAGTGATTCGTATGAAAAACTGTTTTTT.

The chain is built from TRBV3-1 (or the pseudogene TRBV3-2) and TRBJ2-5; 10 bases are shared with TRBD2. Germline CDR1 is LGHDT and CDR2 is YNNKEL (reference sequence). With V trimmed by 4 bases and J by 4 bases, 15 bases remained unmatched. The CDR3 runs to 18 residues. Here the CDR3 DNA reads TGTGCCAGCAGCCCCCGAGGTAGCGGGAGGAACAGTGGAGAGACCCAGTACTTC. As protein: CASSPRGSGRNSGETQYF.

This chain links TRBV7-8 with TRBJ2-1; either TRBD1 or TRBD2 may supply D (6 bases each). The CDR3 is made up of 15 amino acids. V lost 5 bases to trimming and J lost 2 bases, with 13 bases between them. Germline assignment: CDR1 SGHVS and CDR2 FQNEAQ. Here the CDR3 reads CASSQGTAAYNEQFF. In DNA form, the CDR3 reads TGTGCCAGCAGCCAGGGGACTGCTGCCTACAATGAGCAGTTCTTC.

The chain links TRBV7-9 to TRBJ1-1, with D tentatively TRBD1 (6 bases). Between the trimmed V and J ends, which lost 5 bases and 0 bases, there was a span of 16 bases. Germline loops: CDR1 SEHNR, CDR2 FQNEAQ (reference sequence). The CDR3 runs 16 residues. CDR3 in amino acids: CASSPRLGQLNTEAFF. The CDR3, as DNA: TGTGCCAGCAGCCCACGGCTTGGACAGCTGAACACTGAAGCTTTCTTT. Supplemented by reference TRBV7-9 and TRBJ1-1, the full variable domain reads DTGVSQNPRHKITKRGQNVTFRCDPISEHNRLYWYRQTLGQGPEFLTYFQNEAQLEKSRLLSDRFSAERPKGSFSTLEIQRTEQGDSAMYLCASSPRLGQLNTEAFFGQGTRLTVV.

In DNA form, the CDR3 reads TGTGCCAGCAGTGAGCGGCATTGGCGCAATCAGCCCCAGCATTTT. Its translation is CASSERHWRNQPQHF. This sequence joins TRBV25-1 and TRBJ1-5; D remains ambiguous. Trimming took off 3 bases at V and 2 bases at J, with 11 bases between the two ends. The germline gives CDR1 MGHDK, CDR2 SYGVNS. CDR3 length: 15 residues.

The chain combines TRBV10-2 with TRBJ2-2, with 8 bases fitting TRBD2. The CDR3 is made up of 16 amino acids. With V trimmed by 4 bases and J by 7 bases, 11 bases remained unmatched. Germline V CDR1 and CDR2: WSHSY, SAAADI. The CDR3 spells CASSGSASGFSGELFF. Here the CDR3 DNA reads TGCGCCAGCAGTGGATCGGCTAGCGGGTTTAGCGGGGAGCTGTTTTTT.

J is TRBJ2-7 and V is TRBV6-2 or TRBV6-3, with a weak D call TRBD1 (6 bases). The CDR3 consists of 12 residues. Germline V lookup: CDR1 MNHEY, CDR2 SVGEGT. The V gene lost 4 bases and the J gene lost 3 bases, with 7 bases spanning the gap. The CDR3 loop is CASSLDSYEQYF. The CDR3 nucleotides read TGTGCCAGCAGTTTGGACAGCTACGAGCAGTACTTC.

This clone appeared a few times. The chain has TRBV5-1 and TRBJ1-2; 7 positions agree with TRBD1. Per germline, CDR1 SGHRS and CDR2 YFSETQ. The CDR3 runs 14 residues. The V and J ends lost 4 bases and 4 bases, in that order; junction bases with no gene match: 7. The CDR3 region has the DNA TGCGCCAGCAGCCTCGGACAGGTTTCCTATGGCTACACCTTC. Translation gives CASSLGQVSYGYTF.

This chain connects TRBV3-1 (or the pseudogene TRBV3-2) to TRBJ1-1; D is unresolved. Per germline, CDR1 LGHDT and CDR2 YNNKEL (reference sequence). Trimming took off 3 bases at V and 6 bases at J, with 17 bases between the two ends. This CDR3 has 15 amino acids. CDR3 nucleotide sequence: TGTGCCAGCAGCCAGGTTCCTTTTCACACCCCTGAAGCTTTCTTT. Amino acids: CASSQVPFHTPEAFF.

This clone occurred a few times. This sequence joins TRBV9 and TRBJ2-1, with 13 bases matching TRBD2. The CDR3 is made up of 17 amino acids. The ends lost 1 base at V and 7 bases at J; junction bases unmatched: 8. The germline V gene has CDR1 SGDLS and CDR2 YYNGEE. DNA for the CDR3: TGTGCCAGCAGCGTACTTCTAGGGACTAGCGGGGAGAATGAGCAGTTCTTC. Translated, it gives CASSVLLGTSGENEQFF.

This clone was detected only a few times. This chain connects TRBV29-1 to TRBJ2-5; the D gene is possibly TRBD1 (6 bases). The CDR3 length is 13 residues. Between the trimmed V and J ends, which lost 3 bases and 6 bases, there was a span of 14 bases. Germline-derived CDR1 and CDR2 are SQVTM and ANQGSEA. The CDR3 sequence is CSVDVGALKTQYF. The CDR3 nucleotides read TGCAGCGTTGATGTGGGGGCCTTAAAGACCCAGTACTTC.

In the case of this clone: The same CDR3 is also encoded by other DNA sequences in this sample. The rearrangement uses TRBV12-3 or TRBV12-4 and TRBJ1-1; D gene uncertain. CDR3 length: 13 amino acids. V lost 2 bases and J lost 0, with 4 bases in between. CDR3 DNA sequence: TGTGCCAGCAGTTTACAGGTGAACACTGAAGCTTTCTTT. Translating it yields CASSLQVNTEAFF.

This rearrangement joins TRBV18 to TRBJ2-7; TRBD1 matches at 8 bases. J gave up 0 bases and V 3 bases, and 7 bases lay outside the gene matches. The CDR3 covers 16 residues. Germline CDR1 KGHSH, CDR2 LQKENI. CDR3 nucleotide sequence: TGTGCCAGCTCACCGCCTGGACAGGGTTTCTCCTACGAGCAGTACTTC. Residues: CASSPPGQGFSYEQYF.

This clone was observed a single time. This sequence is one base from a far larger clone and is likely a read error. The V and J genes are TRBV7-2 and TRBJ1-5; 7 bases fit TRBD1. Germline V lookup: CDR1 SGHTA, CDR2 FQGNSA. The V and J ends lost 1 base and 4 bases, in that order; junction bases with no gene match: 1. The CDR3 is 14 residues long. The CDR3 region is CASSLETGNQPQHF. DNA of the CDR3: TGTGCCAGCAGCTTAGAGACAGGGAATCAGCCCCAGCATTTT.

This clone was seen more than once but under ten times. The identical CDR3 is also encoded by other nucleotide sequences in the sample. The V gene is TRBV5-4, the J gene TRBJ1-1; D is possibly TRBD1 (6 bases). CDR1 SGHNT and CDR2 YYREEE come from the germline V gene (reference sequence). The CDR3 runs 17 residues. The V gene lost 6 bases and the J gene lost 6 bases, with 27 bases spanning the gap. CDR3 sequence: CASTNGGRSGGGSEAFF. As DNA, the CDR3 is TGTGCCAGCACTAATGGGGGCAGATCGGGTGGGGGATCTGAAGCTTTCTTT.

The genes are TRBV7-2 and TRBJ1-1; TRBD1 matches at 8 bases. The CDR3 is 15 amino acids. Trimming removed 4 bases from V and 3 bases from J; junction bases left unmatched: 7. Germline V gene data show CDR1 as SGHTA and CDR2 as FQGNSA. The CDR3 nucleotides are TGTGCCAGCAGCTACGGGGACAGGCCCCACACTGAAGCTTTCTTT. Translating gives CASSYGDRPHTEAFF.